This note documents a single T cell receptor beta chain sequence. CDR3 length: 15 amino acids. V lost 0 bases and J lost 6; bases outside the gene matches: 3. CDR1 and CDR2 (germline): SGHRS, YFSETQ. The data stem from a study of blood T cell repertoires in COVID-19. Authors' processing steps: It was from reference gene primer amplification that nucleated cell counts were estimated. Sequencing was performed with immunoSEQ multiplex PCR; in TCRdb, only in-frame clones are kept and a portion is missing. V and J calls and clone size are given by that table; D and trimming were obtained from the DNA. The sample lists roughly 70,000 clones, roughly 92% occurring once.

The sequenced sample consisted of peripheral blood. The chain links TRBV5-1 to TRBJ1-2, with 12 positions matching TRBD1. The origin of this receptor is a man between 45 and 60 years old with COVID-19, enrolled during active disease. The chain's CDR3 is CASSLDGTGGDGYTF. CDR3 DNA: TGCGCCAGCAGCTTGGATGGGACAGGGGGCGATGGCTACACCTTC.